This T cell receptor (beta chain) is from a study of early T cells in non-severe SARS-CoV-2 infection listed by TCRdb under 2021. About the study as a whole: Because TCR sequencing was done on bulk RNA from unsorted whole blood, the alpha and beta chains could not be paired.

The library was obtained by 5' RACE. Reads for this sample came from a NextSeq 500. The TCR library protocol attached unique molecular identifiers to individual cDNA molecules to correct for sequencing error and PCR bias. Both TCR alpha and beta chains were sequenced, and tight co-correlation was observed between alpha and beta sequence abundances in each sample. The paper's data handling went like this. Decombinator V4 was used to perform V gene, J gene and CDR3 annotation of TCR sequences. Expanded TCRs were defined as changing significantly between any two time points under a Poisson model with p below 0.0001. Abundances of TCRs were expressed as counts per million after normalisation to the total number of TCRs sequenced in each sample. MAIT TCRs were defined by TRAV1-2 paired with TRAJ12, TRAJ20 or TRAJ33, and iNKT TCRs by TRAV10 paired with TRAJ18. VDJdb, accessed 1 November 2021, was searched for CMV, EBV and SARS-CoV-2 annotated TCRs, excluding TCRs annotated for multiple antigens. TCRdb itself trimmed the public reads at Q25 with fastp, ran MiXCR and retained productive beta chains. Each entry merges the rows of one CDR3 protein and shows their most common DNA and genes. What appears here as the V and J calls and clone size reflects TCRdb's work, not the paper's. The sample has about 99,000 distinct CDR3 sequences on record, over 15% of them singletons. Jointly, the top ten make up around 1.3% of the sample.

This clonotype turned up a few times. The target of this receptor is not known. It has no much larger one-base neighbor in the sample; base qualities were not kept. Here is what the overall study found, with its caveats: Matching against VDJdb was skewed toward anti-spike CD8 responses, likely underestimated virus-specific expansions, and missed private and CD4 specificities.

Set within a cohort of healthcare workers in London, UK, this nested case-control study involved weekly PCR testing of nasopharyngeal swabs along with blood sampling. Healthcare workers were recruited between 23 and 31 March 2020, during the week of the UK lockdown, and were followed weekly for up to about 15 weeks. At the junction V is shortened by 0 bases and J by 5 bases, with 9 bases in between. CDR1 and CDR2 (SGHNT, YYREEE) derive from the germline V gene (reference sequence). From its cysteine to its phenylalanine, the CDR3 spans 14 amino acids. Only CDR3 DNA is held: 42 bases, read in frame from base 1.

The rearrangement combines TRBV5-4 with TRBJ2-1; TRBD2 is perhaps the D gene, given 6 matching bases. Sequencing used whole blood. This TCR was sampled from an adult who was a healthcare worker with PCR-confirmed SARS-CoV-2 infection or an uninfected control (not recorded which). CDR3 sequence: CASSLGRRDNEQFF. The DNA sequence is TGTGCCAGCAGCTTGGGCAGGAGGGACAATGAGCAGTTCTTC.